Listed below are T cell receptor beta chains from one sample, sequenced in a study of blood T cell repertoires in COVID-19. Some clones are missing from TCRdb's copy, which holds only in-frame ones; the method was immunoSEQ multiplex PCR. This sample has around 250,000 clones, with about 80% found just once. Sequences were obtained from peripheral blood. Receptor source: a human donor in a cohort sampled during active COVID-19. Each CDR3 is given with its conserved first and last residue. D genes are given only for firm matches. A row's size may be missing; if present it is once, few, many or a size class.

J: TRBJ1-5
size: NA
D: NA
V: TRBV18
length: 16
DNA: TGTGCCAGCTCACCGACAGGAGTACGGGGCAATCAGCCCCAGCATTTT
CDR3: CASSPTGVRGNQPQHF

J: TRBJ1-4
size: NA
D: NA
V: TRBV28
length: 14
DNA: TGTGCCAGCAGGAAAAGCAAGCCGGTGAAGAAACTGTTTTTT
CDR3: CASRKSKPVKKLFF

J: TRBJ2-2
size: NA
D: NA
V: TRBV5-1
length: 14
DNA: TGCGCCAGCAGCCCGAGGACGGGAACCGGGGAGCTGTTTTTT
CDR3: CASSPRTGTGELFF

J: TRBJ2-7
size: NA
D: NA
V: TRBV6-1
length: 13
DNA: TGTGCCAGCAGTGAAAGGGGGGGCTACGAGCAGTACTTC
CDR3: CASSERGGYEQYF

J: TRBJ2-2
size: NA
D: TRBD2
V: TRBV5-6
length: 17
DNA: TGTGCCAGCAGCTTGACTGTAACTAGCGGACCCACCGGGGAGCTGTTTTTT
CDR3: CASSLTVTSGPTGELFF

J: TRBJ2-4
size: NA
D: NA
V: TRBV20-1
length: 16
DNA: TGCAGTGCTAGTGGGACATCCAGTCAAGCCAAAAACATTCAGTACTTC
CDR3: CSASGTSSQAKNIQYF

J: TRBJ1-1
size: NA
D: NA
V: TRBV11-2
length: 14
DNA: TGTGCCAGCAGCTTACGGCGGGTAAGGACTGAAGCTTTCTTT
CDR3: CASSLRRVRTEAFF

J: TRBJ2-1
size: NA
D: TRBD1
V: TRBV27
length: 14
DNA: TGTGCCAGCAGTCGAGACAGGGGGCGGGATGAGCAGTTCTTC
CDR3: CASSRDRGRDEQFF

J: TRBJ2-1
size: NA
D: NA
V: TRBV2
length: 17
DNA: TGTGCCAGCAGTGAAATCTTGGGCCGAAGCTCCTACAATGAGCAGTTCTTC
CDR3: CASSEILGRSSYNEQFF

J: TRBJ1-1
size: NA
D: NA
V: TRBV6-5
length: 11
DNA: TGTGCCACCCAGGGTGTGACTGAAGCTTTCTTT
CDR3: CATQGVTEAFF

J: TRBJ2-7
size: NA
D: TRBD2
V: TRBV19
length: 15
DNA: TGTGCCAGTAGCTCGCGGGGGACTTCACCCCGCGAGCAGTACTTC
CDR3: CASSSRGTSPREQYF

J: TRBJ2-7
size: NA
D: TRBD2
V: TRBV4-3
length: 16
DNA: TGCGCCAGCAGCCCGTACTCTAGCGGGGGCGCCTACGAGCAGTACTTC
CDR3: CASSPYSSGGAYEQYF

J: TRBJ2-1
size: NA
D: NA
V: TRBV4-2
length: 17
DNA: TGTGCCAGCAGCCAAGCACCAGGCTCTAGCGCCTACAATGAGCAGTTCTTC
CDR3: CASSQAPGSSAYNEQFF

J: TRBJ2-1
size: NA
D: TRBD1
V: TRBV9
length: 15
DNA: TGTGCCAGCAGCACACTAGGGGGCCGATACAATGAGCAGTTCTTC
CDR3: CASSTLGGRYNEQFF

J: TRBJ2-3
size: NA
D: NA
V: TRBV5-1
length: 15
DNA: TGCGCCAGCAGCAAGGAGGGCTTTTACACAGATACGCAGTATTTT
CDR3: CASSKEGFYTDTQYF

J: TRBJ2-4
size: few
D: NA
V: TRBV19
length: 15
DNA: TGTGCCAGTAGTATACAGGGAATAGCCAAAAACATTCAGTACTTC
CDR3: CASSIQGIAKNIQYF

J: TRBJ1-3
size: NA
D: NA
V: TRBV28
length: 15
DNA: TGTGCCAGCAGTCACCCGAGGGTGTCTGGAAACACCATATATTTT
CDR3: CASSHPRVSGNTIYF

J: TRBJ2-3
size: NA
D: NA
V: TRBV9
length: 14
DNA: TGTGCCAGCAGCGTAGTGTTCTCCTCAGATACGCAGTATTTT
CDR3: CASSVVFSSDTQYF

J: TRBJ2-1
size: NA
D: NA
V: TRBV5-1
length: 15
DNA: TGCGCCAGCAGCTTAACAACTAGCCTCGGTAATGAGCAGTTCTTC
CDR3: CASSLTTSLGNEQFF

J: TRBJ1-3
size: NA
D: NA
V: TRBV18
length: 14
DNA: TGTGCCAGCTCACGACAGACCTCTGGAAACACCATATATTTT
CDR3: CASSRQTSGNTIYF

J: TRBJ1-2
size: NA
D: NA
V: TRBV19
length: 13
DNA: TGTGCCAGTAAGTCCGGGACACTCTATGGCTACACCTTC
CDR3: CASKSGTLYGYTF

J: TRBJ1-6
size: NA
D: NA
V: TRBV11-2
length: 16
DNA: TGTGCCAGCAGCTTTACTACAGGGTTGGGTAATTCACCCCTCCACTTT
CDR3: CASSFTTGLGNSPLHF

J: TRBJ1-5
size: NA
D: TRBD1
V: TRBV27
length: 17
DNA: TGTGCCAGCAGTTTATACTCCGTGACAGGGAATAGTCAGCCCCAGCATTTT
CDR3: CASSLYSVTGNSQPQHF

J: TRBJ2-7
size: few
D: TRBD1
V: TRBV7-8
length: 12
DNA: TGTGCCAGCAGCCTTGACAGGGGCGAGCAGTACTTC
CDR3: CASSLDRGEQYF

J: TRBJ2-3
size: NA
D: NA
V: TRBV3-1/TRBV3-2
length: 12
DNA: TGTGCCAGCAGCCAAGAAGCCACGCGGCAGTATTTT
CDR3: CASSQEATRQYF

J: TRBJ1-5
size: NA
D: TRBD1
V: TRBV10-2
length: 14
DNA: TGCGCCAGCAGCCAGACAGGGCGAAATCAGCCCCAGCATTTT
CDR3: CASSQTGRNQPQHF

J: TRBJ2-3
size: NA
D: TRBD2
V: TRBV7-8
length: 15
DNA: TGTGCCAGCAGCTTAAAACTAGCGGGAGTCGGGACGCAGTATTTT
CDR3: CASSLKLAGVGTQYF

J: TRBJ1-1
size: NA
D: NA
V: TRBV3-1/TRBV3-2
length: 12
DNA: TGTGCCAGCAGCCAGCAGGGCACTGAAGCTTTCTTT
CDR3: CASSQQGTEAFF